A single sample gave rise to the 22 T cell receptor beta chains below, sequenced in a study of blood T cell repertoires in COVID-19. Only in-frame clones appear in the TCRdb table, and some are missing; sequencing was by immunoSEQ multiplex PCR. The data hold 75,000 to 95,000 clones, with roughly 90% observed a single time. Specimen: peripheral blood. These receptors were taken from a human donor in a cohort sampled during active COVID-19.

CDR3 sequence: CASKTSGVGGEQYF. The CDR3 DNA reads as TGCGCCAGCAAAACTAGCGGGGTGGGAGGCGAGCAGTACTTC. The J gene is TRBJ2-7, the V gene TRBV5-1; 10 positions match TRBD2. The CDR3 is 14 amino acids. Per germline, CDR1 SGHRS and CDR2 YFSETQ. V lost 6 bases and J lost 6; bases outside the gene matches: 9.

The chain combines TRBV7-2 with TRBJ2-5; 7 bases agree with TRBD2. Germline V gene sequence: CDR1 SGHTA, CDR2 FQGNSA. The CDR3 length is 16 residues. Trimming at V came to 1 base and at J to 0 bases, leaving 5 bases not matched to a gene. This CDR3 reads CASSLGGLQYQETQYF. In DNA form, the CDR3 reads TGTGCCAGCAGCTTAGGGGGACTACAGTACCAAGAGACCCAGTACTTC.

The gene calls are TRBV7-9 and TRBJ2-7, with 12 nucleotides matching TRBD2. J was trimmed by 3 bases and V by 3 bases; bases with no gene match: 6. Per the germline V gene, CDR1 is SEHNR and CDR2 is FQNEAQ (reference sequence). The CDR3 runs 16 residues. The CDR3 is CASSFLAGGVYYEQYF. CDR3 nucleotides: TGTGCCAGCAGCTTTCTAGCGGGGGGGGTCTACTACGAGCAGTACTTC.

V gene TRBV6-5 combines with J gene TRBJ1-2, with D uncertain. Per the germline V gene, CDR1 is MNHEY and CDR2 is SVGAGI. V was trimmed by 4 bases and J by 0 bases, leaving 12 bases between them. This CDR3 is built from 15 residues. This CDR3 reads CASSSAPGTNYGYTF. CDR3 DNA sequence: TGTGCCAGCAGTTCCGCGCCGGGGACTAACTATGGCTACACCTTC.

This chain joins TRBV7-9 and TRBJ1-3; 7 bases are a match to TRBD1. V lost 8 bases, J lost 0 bases, and 4 bases stayed unmatched. Germline CDR1 SEHNR, CDR2 FQNEAQ (reference sequence). The CDR3 has 14 amino acids. For the CDR3, the DNA is TGTGCCAGCGACAGGGCAAGCTCTGGAAACACCATATATTTT. Amino acid sequence: CASDRASSGNTIYF.

This chain connects TRBV18 to TRBJ1-3; 10 positions agree with TRBD1. The CDR3 is 18 amino acids. Germline V gene sequence: CDR1 KGHSH, CDR2 LQKENI. Unmatched junction bases numbered 12, after V lost 3 bases and J lost 4 bases. The DNA of the CDR3 is TGTGCCAGCTCACCGCGACAGGGGGCGCAGGCTAACGGAAACACCATATATTTT. It specifies CASSPRQGAQANGNTIYF.

The chain's CDR3 is CASSYSGADSNQPQHF. The CDR3, as DNA: TGTGCCAGCAGTTACTCGGGAGCGGATAGCAATCAGCCCCAGCATTTT. The rearrangement joins TRBV6-2 or TRBV6-3 to TRBJ1-5; D remains ambiguous. Trimming took 0 bases from V and 0 from J, leaving 9 bases between them. Germline V lookup: CDR1 MNHEY, CDR2 SVGEGT. This CDR3 is 16 amino acids long.

V usage is TRBV21-1 and J usage is TRBJ2-3; the table gives TRBD2 as D, unverified against the DNA. TRBV21-1 is tagged as a pseudogene. The length of the CDR3 is 20 residues. In DNA, the CDR3 is TGTGCCAGCAGCCTCCGGAGGACTAGCGGGAGAGTTCATAGCACAGATACGCAGTATTTT. This encodes CASSLRRTSGRVHSTDTQYF.

The chain combines TRBV15 with TRBJ2-1; 12 bases are shared with TRBD2. The V and J ends lost 6 bases and 6 bases, in that order; junction bases with no gene match: 6. CDR1 is LNHNV and CDR2 is YYDKDF in the germline V gene (reference sequence). The CDR3 is 15 amino acids. CDR3 sequence reads: CATSIRTSGVNEQFF. DNA of the CDR3: TGTGCCACCAGTATTAGGACTAGCGGGGTCAATGAGCAGTTCTTC.

This sequence joins TRBV4-1 and TRBJ1-3, with D maybe TRBD1 (5 bases). This CDR3 comprises 17 residues. V was trimmed by 4 bases and J by 1 base, leaving 17 bases between them. The germline V gene has CDR1 MGHRA and CDR2 YSYEKL. For the CDR3, the DNA is TGCGCCAGCAGCCCAGCCCCTTGGGGCGGTTCTGGAAACACCATATATTTT. It is translated as CASSPAPWGGSGNTIYF.

V usage is TRBV4-3 and J usage is TRBJ2-7; D perhaps matches TRBD2 (5 bases). Trimming left V 0 bases short and J 5 bases short, with 8 bases between. Germline-derived CDR1 and CDR2 are LGHNA and YSLEER. The CDR3 consists of 13 residues. The CDR3 DNA reads as TGCGCCAGCAGCCAAGACCTAGCACACGAGCAGTACTTC. Protein product: CASSQDLAHEQYF.

This clone appeared a few times. This sequence joins TRBV7-9 and TRBJ2-7; D call uncertain. Between the trimmed V and J ends, which lost 6 bases and 4 bases, there was a span of 16 bases. The CDR3 runs to 14 residues. Germline V lookup: CDR1 SEHNR, CDR2 FQNEAQ (reference sequence). CDR3 amino acids: CASSYEITAYEQYF. The CDR3 coding sequence is TGTGCCAGCAGTTATGAGATTACAGCTTACGAGCAGTACTTC.

The chain couples TRBV5-1 to TRBJ2-2, with D tentatively TRBD2 (6 bases). Germline CDR1 and CDR2: SGHRS and YFSETQ. The CDR3 loop spans 14 amino acids. The V and J ends lost 9 bases and 4 bases respectively, with 16 bases between them. CDR3 sequence (DNA): TGCGCCACTTCCAGGGCGGGGAGCACCGGGGAGCTGTTTTTT. Protein product: CATSRAGSTGELFF.

V usage is TRBV29-1 and J usage is TRBJ2-6; 11 bases line up with TRBD1. J lost 5 bases, V lost 6 bases, and 15 bases had no gene match. This CDR3 is 18 amino acids long. CDR1 and CDR2 (germline): SQVTM, ANQGSEA. The CDR3 is CSVSTWDRGATWANVLTF. The CDR3 DNA reads TGCAGCGTCTCCACCTGGGACAGGGGGGCGACCTGGGCCAACGTCCTGACTTTC.

This sequence joins TRBV7-2 and TRBJ2-1, with D possibly matching TRBD2 (6 bases). This CDR3 has 13 amino acids. Trimming left V 2 bases short and J 6 bases short, with 8 bases between. Germline V CDR1 and CDR2: SGHTA, FQGNSA. The CDR3 bases are TGTGCCAGCAGCTTATCCGGGGGCAATGAGCAGTTCTTC. Protein sequence: CASSLSGGNEQFF.

CDR3 residues: CASSSASGGSSTDTQYF. CDR3 nucleotide sequence: TGCGCCAGCAGCTCCGCGAGCGGGGGGTCTAGCACAGATACGCAGTATTTT. The chain combines TRBV5-1 with TRBJ2-3; 9 bases map to TRBD2. In germline, CDR1 is SGHRS, CDR2 YFSETQ. The CDR3 loop spans 17 amino acids. J lost 0 bases, V lost 3 bases, and 8 bases had no gene match. The entire variable domain, with the rest obtained from reference TRBV5-1 and TRBJ2-3, is as follows: KAGVTQTPRYLIKTRGQQVTLSCSPISGHRSVSWYQQTPGQGLQFLFEYFSETQRNKGNFPGRFSGRQFSNSRSEMNVSTLELGDSALYLCASSSASGGSSTDTQYFGPGTRLTVL.

The V gene is TRBV12-5, the J gene TRBJ2-2; 9 bases align to TRBD1. CDR1 is LGHNT and CDR2 is FRNRAP in the germline V gene. The CDR3 length is 15 residues. Unmatched junction bases numbered 4, after V lost 1 base and J lost 7 bases. The CDR3 DNA is TGTGCTAGTGGTTTGGGGGACAGGGCCAGCGGGGAGCTGTTTTTT. Its protein product is CASGLGDRASGELFF.

The rearrangement links TRBV12-1 to TRBJ2-4; TRBD2 was called by the table and not checked on the DNA. TRBV12-1 is tagged as a pseudogene. The CDR3 contains 15 residues. As DNA, the CDR3 is TGTGCCAGCAGACACCCAGGGTTAAGGACTATCATTCAGTACTTC. Translation: CASRHPGLRTIIQYF.

V usage is TRBV3-1 (or the pseudogene TRBV3-2) and J usage is TRBJ1-4; no firm D call. Per the germline V gene, CDR1 is LGHDT and CDR2 is YNNKEL (reference sequence). Trimming cost V 6 bases and J 0 bases, with 5 bases left between them. The CDR3 is 13 amino acids. The CDR3 loop is CASRLATNEKLFF. CDR3 sequence (DNA): TGTGCCAGCAGGTTAGCAACTAATGAAAAACTGTTTTTT.

The CDR3, as DNA: TGTGCCAGCAGCCTGACGACAGGGATTGACACTGAAGCTTTCTTT. Its translation: CASSLTTGIDTEAFF. The rearrangement joins TRBV7-2 to TRBJ1-1; 7 bases align to TRBD1. The CDR3 extends over 15 amino acids. Germline CDR1 and CDR2: SGHTA and FQGNSA. J gave up 3 bases and V 5 bases, and 9 bases lay outside the gene matches.

The V and J genes are TRBV6-2 or TRBV6-3 and TRBJ2-6; D is undetermined. Deletions cut 4 bases from V and 4 bases from J, with 8 bases between. The V gene's germline CDR1 is MNHEY and CDR2 SVGEGT. This CDR3 region has 14 residues. The CDR3 coding sequence is TGTGCCAGCAGTTTCGGAGTCGGGGCCAACGTCCTGACTTTC. Its protein is CASSFGVGANVLTF.

V and J are TRBV9 and TRBJ2-5; no firm D call. Trimming shortened V by 0 bases and J by 5 bases, and 8 bases separated the two germline ends. This CDR3 spans 13 amino acids. From germline, CDR1 is SGDLS and CDR2 YYNGEE. This CDR3 is CASSVVPQETQYF. CDR3 DNA sequence: TGTGCCAGCAGCGTAGTTCCCCAGGAGACCCAGTACTTC.